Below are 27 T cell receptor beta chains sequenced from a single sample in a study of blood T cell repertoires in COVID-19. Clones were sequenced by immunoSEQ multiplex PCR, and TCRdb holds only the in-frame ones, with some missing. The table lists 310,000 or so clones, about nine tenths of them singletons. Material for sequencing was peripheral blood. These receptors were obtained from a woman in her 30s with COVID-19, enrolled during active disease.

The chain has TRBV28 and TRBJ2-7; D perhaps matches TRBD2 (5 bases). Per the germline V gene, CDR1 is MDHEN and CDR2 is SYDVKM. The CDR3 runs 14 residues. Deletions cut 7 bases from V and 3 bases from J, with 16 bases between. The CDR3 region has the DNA TGTGCCAGCACCCCCACCGGGATATACTACGAGCAGTACTTC. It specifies CASTPTGIYYEQYF.

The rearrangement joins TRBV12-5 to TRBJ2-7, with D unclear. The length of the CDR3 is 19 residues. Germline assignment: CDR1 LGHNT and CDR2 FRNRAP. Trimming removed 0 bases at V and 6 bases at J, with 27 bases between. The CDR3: CASGLVPPGVASFLVEQYF. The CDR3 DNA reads TGTGCTAGTGGTTTGGTACCCCCCGGCGTAGCCTCCTTCCTAGTCGAGCAGTACTTC.

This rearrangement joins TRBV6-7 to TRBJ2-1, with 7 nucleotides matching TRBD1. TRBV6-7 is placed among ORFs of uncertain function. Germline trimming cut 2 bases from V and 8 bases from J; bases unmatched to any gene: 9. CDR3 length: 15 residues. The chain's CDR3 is CASSYHIGQADEQFF. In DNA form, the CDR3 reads TGTGCCAGCAGTTACCACATAGGACAGGCCGATGAGCAGTTCTTC.

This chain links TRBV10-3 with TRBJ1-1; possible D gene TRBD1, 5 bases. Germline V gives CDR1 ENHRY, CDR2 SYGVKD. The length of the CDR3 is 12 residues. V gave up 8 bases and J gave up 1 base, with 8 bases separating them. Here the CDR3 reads CAIGGTNTEAFF. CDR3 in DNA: TGTGCCATCGGAGGGACGAACACTGAAGCTTTCTTT.

The CDR3 loop reads CASSLPGLAAGELFF. The CDR3 bases are TGTGCCAGCAGCTTACCGGGACTAGCCGCCGGGGAGCTGTTTTTT. The gene calls are TRBV7-8 and TRBJ2-2; 9 bases match TRBD2. Germline-derived CDR1 and CDR2 are SGHVS and FQNEAQ. CDR3 size: 15 residues. V shed 2 bases and J 6 bases; nucleotides not matched to a gene: 4. Combining the CDR3 with reference TRBV7-8 and TRBJ2-2 gives the whole variable domain GAGVSQSPRYKVAKRGQDVALRCDPISGHVSLFWYQQALGQGPEFLTYFQNEAQLDKSGLPSDRFFAERPEGSVSTLKIQRTQQEDSAVYLCASSLPGLAAGELFFGEGSRLTVL.

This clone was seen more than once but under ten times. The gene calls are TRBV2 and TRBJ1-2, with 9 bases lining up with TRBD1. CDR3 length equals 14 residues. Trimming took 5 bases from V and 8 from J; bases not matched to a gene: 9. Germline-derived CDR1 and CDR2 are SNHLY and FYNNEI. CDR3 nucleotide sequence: TGTGCCAGCAGTAGCCCCGGGACAGGGTACGGCTACACCTTC. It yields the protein CASSSPGTGYGYTF.

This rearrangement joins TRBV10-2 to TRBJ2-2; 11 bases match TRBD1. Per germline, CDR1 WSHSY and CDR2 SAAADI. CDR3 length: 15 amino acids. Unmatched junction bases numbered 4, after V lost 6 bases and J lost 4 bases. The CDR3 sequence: CASSQGQGVTGELFF. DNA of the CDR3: TGCGCCAGCAGCCAGGGACAGGGGGTCACCGGGGAGCTGTTTTTT.

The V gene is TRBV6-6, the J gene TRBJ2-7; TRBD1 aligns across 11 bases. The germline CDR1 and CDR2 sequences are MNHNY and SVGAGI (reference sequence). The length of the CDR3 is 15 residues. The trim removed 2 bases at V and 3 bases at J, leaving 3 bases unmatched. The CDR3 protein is CASSYRGTGGYEQYF. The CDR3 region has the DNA TGTGCCAGCAGTTACCGCGGGACAGGGGGCTACGAGCAGTACTTC.

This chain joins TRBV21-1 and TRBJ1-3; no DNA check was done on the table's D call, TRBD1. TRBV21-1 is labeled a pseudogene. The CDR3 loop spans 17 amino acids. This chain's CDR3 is CASSAGEQGWAGNTIYF. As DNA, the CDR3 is TGTGCCAGCAGCGCCGGCGAACAGGGGTGGGCTGGAAACACCATATATTTT.

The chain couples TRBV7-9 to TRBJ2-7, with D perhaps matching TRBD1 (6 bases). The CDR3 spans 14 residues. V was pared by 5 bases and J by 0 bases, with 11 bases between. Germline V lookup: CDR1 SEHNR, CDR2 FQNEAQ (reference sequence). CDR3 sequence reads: CASSPRDNSYEQYF. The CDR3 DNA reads TGTGCCAGCAGCCCCAGGGACAACTCCTACGAGCAGTACTTC.

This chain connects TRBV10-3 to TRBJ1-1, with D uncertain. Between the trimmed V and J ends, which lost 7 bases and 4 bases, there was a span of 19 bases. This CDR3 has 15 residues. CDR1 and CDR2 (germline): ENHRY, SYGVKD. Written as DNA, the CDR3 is TGTGCCATCACCCCAAGGGAGGGTGGAAGCACTGAAGCTTTCTTT. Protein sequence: CAITPREGGSTEAFF.

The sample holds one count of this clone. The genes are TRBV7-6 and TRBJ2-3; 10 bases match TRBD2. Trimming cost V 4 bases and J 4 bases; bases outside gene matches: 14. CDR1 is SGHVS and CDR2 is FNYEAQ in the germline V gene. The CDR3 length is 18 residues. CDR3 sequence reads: CASSSASGRGRGADTQYF. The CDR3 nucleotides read TGTGCCAGCAGCTCGGCTAGCGGGAGAGGTAGGGGGGCAGATACGCAGTATTTT. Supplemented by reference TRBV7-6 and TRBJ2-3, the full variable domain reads GAGVSQSPRYKVTKRGQDVALRCDPISGHVSLYWYRQALGQGPEFLTYFNYEAQQDKSGLPNDRFSAERPEGSISTLTIQRTEQRDSAMYRCASSSASGRGRGADTQYFGPGTRLTVL.

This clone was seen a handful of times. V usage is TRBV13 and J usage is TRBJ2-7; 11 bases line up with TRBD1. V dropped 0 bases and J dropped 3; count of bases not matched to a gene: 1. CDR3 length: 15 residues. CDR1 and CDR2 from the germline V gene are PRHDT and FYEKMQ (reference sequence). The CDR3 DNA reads TGTGCCAGCAGCTTAGGGGGGACAGGGGGCTACGAGCAGTACTTC. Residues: CASSLGGTGGYEQYF.

The CDR3 reads CASSLARQNTGELFF. CDR3 DNA: TGTGCCAGCAGCTTAGCCCGACAAAACACCGGGGAGCTGTTTTTT. The J gene is TRBJ2-2, the V gene TRBV7-9; D ambiguous. Germline CDR1 is SEHNR and CDR2 is FQNEAQ (reference sequence). The CDR3 is made up of 15 amino acids. V was trimmed by 0 bases and J by 2 bases, leaving 7 bases between them.

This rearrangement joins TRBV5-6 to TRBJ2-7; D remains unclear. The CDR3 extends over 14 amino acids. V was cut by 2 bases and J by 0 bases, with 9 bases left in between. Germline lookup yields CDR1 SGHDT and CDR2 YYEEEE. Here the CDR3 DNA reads TGTGCCAGCAGCTTTGGTCTGAGCTCCTACGAGCAGTACTTC. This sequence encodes CASSFGLSSYEQYF.

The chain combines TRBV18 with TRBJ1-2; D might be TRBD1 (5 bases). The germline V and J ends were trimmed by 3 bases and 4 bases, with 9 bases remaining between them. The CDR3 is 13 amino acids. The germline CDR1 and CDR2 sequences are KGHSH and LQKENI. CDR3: CASSPPGFYGYTF. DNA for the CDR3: TGTGCCAGCTCACCCCCAGGGTTCTATGGCTACACCTTC.

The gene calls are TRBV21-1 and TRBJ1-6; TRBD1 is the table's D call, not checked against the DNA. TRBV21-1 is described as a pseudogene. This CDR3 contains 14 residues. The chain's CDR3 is CASSRPGVCSPLHF. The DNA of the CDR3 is TGTGCCAGCAGCCGACCAGGGGTATGCTCACCCCTCCACTTT.

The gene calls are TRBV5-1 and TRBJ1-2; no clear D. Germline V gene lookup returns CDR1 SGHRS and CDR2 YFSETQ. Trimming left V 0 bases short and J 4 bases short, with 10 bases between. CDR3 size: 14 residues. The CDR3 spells CASSLALVGYGYTF. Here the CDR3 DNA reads TGCGCCAGCAGCTTGGCCCTAGTGGGCTATGGCTACACCTTC. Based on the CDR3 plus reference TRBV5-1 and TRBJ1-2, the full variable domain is KAGVTQTPRYLIKTRGQQVTLSCSPISGHRSVSWYQQTPGQGLQFLFEYFSETQRNKGNFPGRFSGRQFSNSRSEMNVSTLELGDSALYLCASSLALVGYGYTFGSGTRLTVV.

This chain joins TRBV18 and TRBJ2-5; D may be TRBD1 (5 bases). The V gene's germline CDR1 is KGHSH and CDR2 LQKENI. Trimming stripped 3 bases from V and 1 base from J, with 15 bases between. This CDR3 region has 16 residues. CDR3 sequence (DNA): TGTGCCAGCTCACCGACTCACCAGGGTACCCAAGAGACCCAGTACTTC. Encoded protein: CASSPTHQGTQETQYF.

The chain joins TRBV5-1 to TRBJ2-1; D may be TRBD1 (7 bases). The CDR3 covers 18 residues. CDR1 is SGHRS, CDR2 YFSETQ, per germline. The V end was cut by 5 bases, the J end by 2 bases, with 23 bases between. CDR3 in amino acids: CASSYMVGGGLTYNEQFF. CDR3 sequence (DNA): TGCGCCAGCAGTTATATGGTCGGAGGGGGCTTAACCTACAATGAGCAGTTCTTC. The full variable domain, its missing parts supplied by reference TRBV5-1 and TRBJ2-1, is KAGVTQTPRYLIKTRGQQVTLSCSPISGHRSVSWYQQTPGQGLQFLFEYFSETQRNKGNFPGRFSGRQFSNSRSEMNVSTLELGDSALYLCASSYMVGGGLTYNEQFFGPGTRLTVL.

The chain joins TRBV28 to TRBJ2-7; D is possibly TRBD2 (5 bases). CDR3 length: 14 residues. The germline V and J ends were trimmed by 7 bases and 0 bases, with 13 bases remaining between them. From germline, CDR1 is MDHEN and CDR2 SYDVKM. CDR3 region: CASTNGVHSYEQYF. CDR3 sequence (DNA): TGTGCCAGCACTAACGGGGTACACTCCTACGAGCAGTACTTC.

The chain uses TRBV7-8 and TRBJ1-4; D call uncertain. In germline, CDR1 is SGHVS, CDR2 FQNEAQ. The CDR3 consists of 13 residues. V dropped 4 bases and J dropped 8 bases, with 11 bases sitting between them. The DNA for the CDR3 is TGTGCCAGCAGCTGGGCGACATTGGAAAAACTGTTTTTT. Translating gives CASSWATLEKLFF. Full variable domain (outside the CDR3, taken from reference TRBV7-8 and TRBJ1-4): GAGVSQSPRYKVAKRGQDVALRCDPISGHVSLFWYQQALGQGPEFLTYFQNEAQLDKSGLPSDRFFAERPEGSVSTLKIQRTQQEDSAVYLCASSWATLEKLFFGSGTQLSVL.

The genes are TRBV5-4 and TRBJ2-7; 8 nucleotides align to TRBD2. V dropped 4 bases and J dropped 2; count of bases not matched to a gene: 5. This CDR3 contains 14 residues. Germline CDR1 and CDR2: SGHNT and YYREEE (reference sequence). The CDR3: CASSPGGAPYEQYF. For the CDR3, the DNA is TGTGCCAGCAGCCCCGGGGGGGCCCCCTACGAGCAGTACTTC.

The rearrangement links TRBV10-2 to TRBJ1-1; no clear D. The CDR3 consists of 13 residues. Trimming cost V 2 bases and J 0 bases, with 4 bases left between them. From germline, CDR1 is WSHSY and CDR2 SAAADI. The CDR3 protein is CASSEQVNTEAFF. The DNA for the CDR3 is TGCGCCAGCAGTGAGCAGGTGAACACTGAAGCTTTCTTT.

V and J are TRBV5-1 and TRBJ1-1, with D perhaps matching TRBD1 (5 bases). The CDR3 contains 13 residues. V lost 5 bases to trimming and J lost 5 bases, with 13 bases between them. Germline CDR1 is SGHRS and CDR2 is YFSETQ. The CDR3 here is CASRFNGGTEAFF. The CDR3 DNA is TGCGCCAGCAGATTTAACGGGGGTACTGAAGCTTTCTTT.

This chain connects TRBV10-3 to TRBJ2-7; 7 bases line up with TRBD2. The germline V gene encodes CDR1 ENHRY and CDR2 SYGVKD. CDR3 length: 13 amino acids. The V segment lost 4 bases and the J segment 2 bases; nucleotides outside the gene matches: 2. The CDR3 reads CAISVGLAYEQYF. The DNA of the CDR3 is TGTGCCATCAGTGTCGGACTAGCCTACGAGCAGTACTTC.

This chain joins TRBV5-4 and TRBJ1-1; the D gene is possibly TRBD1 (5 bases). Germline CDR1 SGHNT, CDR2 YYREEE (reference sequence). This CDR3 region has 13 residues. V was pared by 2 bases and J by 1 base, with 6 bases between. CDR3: CASSFDRNTEAFF. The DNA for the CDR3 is TGTGCCAGCAGCTTCGACAGGAACACTGAAGCTTTCTTT.